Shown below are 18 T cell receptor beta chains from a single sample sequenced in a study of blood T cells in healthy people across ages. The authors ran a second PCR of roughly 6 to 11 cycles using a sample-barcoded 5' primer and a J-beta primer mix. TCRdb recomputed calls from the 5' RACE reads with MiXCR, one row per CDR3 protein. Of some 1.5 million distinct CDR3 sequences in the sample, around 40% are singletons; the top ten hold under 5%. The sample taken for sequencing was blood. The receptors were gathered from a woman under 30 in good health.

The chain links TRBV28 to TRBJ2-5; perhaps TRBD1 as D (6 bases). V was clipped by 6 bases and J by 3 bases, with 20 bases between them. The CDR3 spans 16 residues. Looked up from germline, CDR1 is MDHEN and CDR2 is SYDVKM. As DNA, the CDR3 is TGTGCCAGCAGGATACCATCGGTCAGGGGAAAAGAGACCCAGTACTTC. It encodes CASRIPSVRGKETQYF.

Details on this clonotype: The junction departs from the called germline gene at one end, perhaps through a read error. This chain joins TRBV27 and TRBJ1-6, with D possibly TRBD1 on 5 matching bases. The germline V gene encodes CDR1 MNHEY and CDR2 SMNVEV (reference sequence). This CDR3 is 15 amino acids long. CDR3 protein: CASSQRGVDNSPPHF. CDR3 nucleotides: TGTGCCAGCAGCCAACGGGGGGTGGATAATTCACCCCCCCACTTT.

This CDR3 reads CSAHRTVEVKNIQYF. CDR3 nucleotide sequence: TGCAGTGCCCACCGGACAGTGGAGGTCAAAAACATTCAGTACTTC. This chain links TRBV20-1 with TRBJ2-4; tentative D call: TRBD1 (6 bases). There are 15 residues in the CDR3. V was pared by 6 bases and J by 3 bases, with 18 bases between. Germline assignment: CDR1 DFQATT and CDR2 SNEGSKA (reference sequence).

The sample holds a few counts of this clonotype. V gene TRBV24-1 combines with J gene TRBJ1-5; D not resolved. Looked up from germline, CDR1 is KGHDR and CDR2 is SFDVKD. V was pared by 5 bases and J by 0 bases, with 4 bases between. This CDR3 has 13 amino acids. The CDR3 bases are TGTGCCACCAGTGCCGATAGCAATCAGCCCCAGCATTTT. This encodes CATSADSNQPQHF.

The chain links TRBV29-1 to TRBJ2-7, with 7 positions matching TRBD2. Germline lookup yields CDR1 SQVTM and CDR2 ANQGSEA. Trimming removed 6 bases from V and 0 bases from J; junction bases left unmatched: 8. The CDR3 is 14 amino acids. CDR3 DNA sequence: TGCAGCGTAGCAACTAGCGCGAGCTCCTACGAGCAGTACTTC. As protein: CSVATSASSYEQYF.

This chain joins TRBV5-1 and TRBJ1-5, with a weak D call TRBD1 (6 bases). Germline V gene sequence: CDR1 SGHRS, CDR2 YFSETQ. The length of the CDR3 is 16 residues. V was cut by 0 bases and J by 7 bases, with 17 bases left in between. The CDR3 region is CASSLEGREQGQPQHF. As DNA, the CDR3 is TGCGCCAGCAGCTTGGAAGGCAGGGAGCAGGGGCAGCCCCAGCATTTT.

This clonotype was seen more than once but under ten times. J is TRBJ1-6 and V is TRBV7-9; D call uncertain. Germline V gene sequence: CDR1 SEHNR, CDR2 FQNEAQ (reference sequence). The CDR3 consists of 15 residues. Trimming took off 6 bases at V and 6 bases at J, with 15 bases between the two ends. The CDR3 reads CASRVLSDFNSPLHF. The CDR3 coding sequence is TGTGCCAGCAGGGTCCTATCCGATTTTAATTCACCCCTCCACTTT.

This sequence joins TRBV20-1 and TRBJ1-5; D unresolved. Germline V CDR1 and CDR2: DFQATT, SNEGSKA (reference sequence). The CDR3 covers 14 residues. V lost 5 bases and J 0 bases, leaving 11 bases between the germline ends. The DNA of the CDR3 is TGCAGTGCTGTGGAGACAATTAGCAATCAGCCCCAGCATTTT. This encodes CSAVETISNQPQHF.

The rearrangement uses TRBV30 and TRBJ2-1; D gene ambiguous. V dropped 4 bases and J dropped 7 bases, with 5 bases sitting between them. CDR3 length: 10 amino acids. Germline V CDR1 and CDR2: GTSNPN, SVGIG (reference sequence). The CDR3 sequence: CAWKINEQFF. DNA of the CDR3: TGTGCCTGGAAGATTAATGAGCAGTTCTTC. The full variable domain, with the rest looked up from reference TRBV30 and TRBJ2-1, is SQTIHQWPATLVQPVGSPLSLECTVEGTSNPNLYWYRQAAGRGLQLLFYSVGIGQISSEVPQNLSASRPQDRQFILSSKKLLLSDSGFYLCAWKINEQFFGPGTRLTVL.

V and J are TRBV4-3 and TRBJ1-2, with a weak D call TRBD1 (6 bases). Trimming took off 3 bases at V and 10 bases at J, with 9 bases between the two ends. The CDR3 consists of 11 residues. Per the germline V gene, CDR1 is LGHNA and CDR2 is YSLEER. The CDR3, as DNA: TGCGCCAGCAGCCAGCAGGGGCACTACACCTTC. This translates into CASSQQGHYTF.

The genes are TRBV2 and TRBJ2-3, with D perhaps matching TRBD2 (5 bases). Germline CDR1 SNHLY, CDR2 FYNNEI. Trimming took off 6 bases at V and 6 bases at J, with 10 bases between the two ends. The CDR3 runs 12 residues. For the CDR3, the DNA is TGTGCCAGCAGGGAACTAGGCGATACGCAGTATTTT. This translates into CASRELGDTQYF.

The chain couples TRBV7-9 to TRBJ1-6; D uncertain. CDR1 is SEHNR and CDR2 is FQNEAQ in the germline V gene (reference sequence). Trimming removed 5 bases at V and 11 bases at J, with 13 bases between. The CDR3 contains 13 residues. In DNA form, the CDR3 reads TGTGCCAGCAGCCCCGAGACGGAGGCACCCCTCCACTTT. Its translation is CASSPETEAPLHF.

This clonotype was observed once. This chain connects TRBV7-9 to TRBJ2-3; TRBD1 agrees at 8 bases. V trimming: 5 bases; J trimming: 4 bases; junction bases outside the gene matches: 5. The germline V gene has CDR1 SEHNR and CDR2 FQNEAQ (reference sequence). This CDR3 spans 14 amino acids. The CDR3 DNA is TGTGCCAGCAGCCGACAGGGGTACGCAGATACGCAGTATTTT. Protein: CASSRQGYADTQYF.

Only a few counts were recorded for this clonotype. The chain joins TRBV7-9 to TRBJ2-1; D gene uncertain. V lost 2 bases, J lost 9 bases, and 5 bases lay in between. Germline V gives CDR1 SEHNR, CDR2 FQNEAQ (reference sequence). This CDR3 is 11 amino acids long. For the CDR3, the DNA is TGTGCCAGCAGCTTAATGATTGAGCAGTTCTTC. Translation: CASSLMIEQFF.

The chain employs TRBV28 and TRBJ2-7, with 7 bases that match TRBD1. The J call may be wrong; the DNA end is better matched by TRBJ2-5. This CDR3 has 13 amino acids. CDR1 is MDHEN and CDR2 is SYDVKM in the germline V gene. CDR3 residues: CASSSGQDETQYF. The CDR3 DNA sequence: TGTGCCAGCAGTTCTGGACAGGATGAGACCCAGTACTTC.

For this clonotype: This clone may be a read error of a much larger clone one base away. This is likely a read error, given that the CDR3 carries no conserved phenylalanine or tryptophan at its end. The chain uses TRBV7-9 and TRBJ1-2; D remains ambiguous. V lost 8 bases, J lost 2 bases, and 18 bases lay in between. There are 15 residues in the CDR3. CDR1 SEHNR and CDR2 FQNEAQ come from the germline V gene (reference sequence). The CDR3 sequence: CASVKDGLKNYGYTI. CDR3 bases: TGTGCCAGCGTAAAGGACGGACTAAAGAACTATGGCTACACCATC.

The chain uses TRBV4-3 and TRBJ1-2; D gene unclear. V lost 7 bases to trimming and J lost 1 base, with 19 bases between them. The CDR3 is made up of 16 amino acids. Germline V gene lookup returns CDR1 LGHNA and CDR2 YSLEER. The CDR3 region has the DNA TGCGCCAGCAACCATCTTCCGGGGTCTAATAACTATGGCTACACCTTC. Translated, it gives CASNHLPGSNNYGYTF.

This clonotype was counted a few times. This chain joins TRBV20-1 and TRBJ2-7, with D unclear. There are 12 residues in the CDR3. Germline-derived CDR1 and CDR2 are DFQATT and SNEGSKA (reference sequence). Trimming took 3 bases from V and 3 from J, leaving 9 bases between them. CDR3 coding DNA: TGCAGTGCTAGGTTTCAAGACTACGAGCAGTACTTC. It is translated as CSARFQDYEQYF.